Sequencing of this T cell receptor beta chain was carried out in a study of identical twins. Trimming took 3 bases from V and 6 from J, leaving 16 bases between them. From germline, CDR1 is SGHNT and CDR2 YYREEE (reference sequence). The CDR3 covers 15 residues. Comment on this clonotype: Its antigen is not known.

Regarding the study as a whole: Within beta out-of-frame sequences, the excess sharing observed between twins was weaker.

cDNA molecules carried unique molecular identifiers, and template switching added a universal primer site. TCRdb independently ran MiXCR on the 5' RACE reads; one entry per CDR3 protein. The sample lists 300,000 to 350,000 distinct CDR3 sequences; roughly an eighth were seen once. The same data also went into a second study, on yellow fever vaccine responses in identical twins.

The receptor was isolated from a young woman in good health. This chain joins TRBV5-4 and TRBJ2-1, with D perhaps given as TRBD1 or TRBD2 (5 bases each). Material: CD8+ T cells sorted from blood. The CDR3 DNA follows: TGTGCCAGCAGCTGGCTGGGGACGGATGGCAATGAGCAGTTCTTC. It is translated as CASSWLGTDGNEQFF. The full variable domain, completed using reference TRBV5-4 and TRBJ2-1, is ETGVTQSPTHLIKTRGQQVTLRCSSQSGHNTVSWYQQALGQGPQFIFQYYREEENGRGNFPPRFSGLQFPNYSSELNVNALELDDSALYLCASSWLGTDGNEQFFGPGTRLTVL.